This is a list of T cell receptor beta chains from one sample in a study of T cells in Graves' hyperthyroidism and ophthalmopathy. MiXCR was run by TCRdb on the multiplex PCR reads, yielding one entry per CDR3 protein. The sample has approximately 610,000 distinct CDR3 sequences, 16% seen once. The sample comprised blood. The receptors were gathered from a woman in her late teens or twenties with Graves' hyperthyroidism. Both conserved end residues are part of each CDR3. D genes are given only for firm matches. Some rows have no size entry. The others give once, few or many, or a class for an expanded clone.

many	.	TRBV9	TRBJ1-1	CASSVAGGKATEAFF	TGTGCCAGCAGCGTAGCTGGAGGGAAGGCCACTGAAGCTTTCTTT
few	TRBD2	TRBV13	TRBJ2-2	CASSPYLAGMGTGELFF	TGTGCCAGCAGCCCTTACCTAGCGGGGATGGGAACCGGGGAGCTGTTTTTT
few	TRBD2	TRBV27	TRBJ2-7	CASSSPGLAGGGYEQYF	TGTGCCAGCAGTTCACCGGGACTAGCGGGAGGGGGGTACGAGCAGTACTTC
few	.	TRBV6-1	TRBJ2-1	CASSPQVVSYNEQFF	TGTGCCAGCAGCCCTCAGGTGGTCTCCTACAATGAGCAGTTCTTC
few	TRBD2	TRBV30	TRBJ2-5	CAWRSGLASAETQYF	TGTGCCTGGCGCTCGGGACTAGCGTCAGCGGAGACCCAGTACTTC
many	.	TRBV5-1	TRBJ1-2	CASSSTGTNYGYTF	TGTGCCAGCAGTTCAACCGGGACTAACTATGGCTACACCTTC
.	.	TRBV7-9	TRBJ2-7	CASSLEQSQQYF	TGTGCCAGCAGCTTAGAGCAGTCCCAGCAGTACTTC
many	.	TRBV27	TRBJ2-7	CASSFMVSYEQYF	TGTGCCAGCAGTTTCATGGTGTCCTACGAGCAGTACTTC
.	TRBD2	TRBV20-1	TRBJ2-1	CSALGGLAGVYNEQFF	TGCAGTGCTTTGGGGGGACTAGCGGGCGTATACAATGAGCAGTTCTTC
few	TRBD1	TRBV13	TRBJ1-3	CASSSDDRAGNTIYF	TGTGCCAGCAGCTCGGATGACAGGGCTGGAAACACCATATATTTT
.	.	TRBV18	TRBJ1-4	CASSPGDRGEKLFF	TGTGCCAGCTCACCAGGGGACCGGGGAGAAAAACTGTTTTTT
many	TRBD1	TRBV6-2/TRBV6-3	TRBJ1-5	CASSYQTGTGSNQPQHF	TGTGCCAGCAGTTACCAAACGGGGACAGGGAGCAATCAGCCCCAGCATTTT
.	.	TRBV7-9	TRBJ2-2	CASSLSWGGELFF	TGTGCCAGCAGCTTATCGTGGGGCGGGGAGCTGTTTTTT
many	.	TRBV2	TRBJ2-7	CASKVGGRTNYEQYF	TGTGCCAGCAAAGTAGGTGGACGGACCAACTACGAGCAGTACTTC
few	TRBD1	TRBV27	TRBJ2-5	CASSLGTGGETQYF	TGTGCCAGCAGTCTAGGGACAGGCGGGGAGACCCAGTACTTC
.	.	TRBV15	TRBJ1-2	CATSNFRRANYGYTF	TGTGCCACCAGCAATTTCCGAAGAGCTAACTATGGCTACACCTTC
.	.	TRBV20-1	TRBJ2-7	CSARVLNYEQYF	TGCAGTGCTAGGGTACTGAACTACGAGCAGTACTTC
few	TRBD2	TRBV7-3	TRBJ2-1	CASSKSGGVLNEQFF	TGTGCCAGCTCAAAAAGCGGGGGGGTTTTAAATGAGCAGTTCTTC
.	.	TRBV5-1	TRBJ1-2	CASSLDKRGGYTF	TGCGCCAGCAGCTTGGATAAGAGGGGAGGCTACACCTTC
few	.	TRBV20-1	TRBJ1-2	CSARDIQGWPFSYGYTF	TGCAGTGCTAGAGATATCCAGGGGTGGCCCTTCAGCTATGGCTACACCTTC
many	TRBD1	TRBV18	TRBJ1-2	CASSPDRGSDYGYTF	TGTGCCAGCTCACCCGACAGGGGGTCCGACTATGGCTACACCTTC
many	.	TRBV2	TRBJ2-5	CASSVPGAQYF	TGTGCCAGCAGTGTACCAGGGGCCCAGTACTTC
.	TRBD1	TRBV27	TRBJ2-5	CASSGWTGQGTQYF	TGTGCCAGCAGTGGCTGGACAGGTCAAGGGACCCAGTACTTC
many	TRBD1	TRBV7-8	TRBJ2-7	CASRFLTGGSYEQYF	TGTGCCAGCAGATTCCTGACAGGGGGATCCTACGAGCAGTACTTC
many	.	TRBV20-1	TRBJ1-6	CSARDNIGHTSPLHF	TGCAGTGCTAGAGATAACATAGGACACACTTCACCCCTCCACTTT
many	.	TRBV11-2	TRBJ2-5	CASSSTGGGGIQETQYF	TGTGCCAGCAGCTCAACAGGAGGAGGGGGGATCCAAGAGACCCAGTACTTC
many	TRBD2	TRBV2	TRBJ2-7	CASTPLTSGRDLKDEQYF	TGTGCCAGCACCCCCCTGACTAGCGGGAGGGACCTTAAGGACGAGCAGTACTTC
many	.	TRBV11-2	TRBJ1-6	CASSFKTPNSPLHF	TGTGCCAGCAGCTTTAAGACCCCAAATTCACCCCTCCACTTT
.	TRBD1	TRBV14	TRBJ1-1	CASSPRTGGLNTEAFF	TGTGCCAGCAGCCCCAGGACAGGGGGATTGAACACTGAAGCTTTCTTT
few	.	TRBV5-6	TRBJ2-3	CASTFNGLNTDTQYF	TGTGCCAGCACCTTTAATGGGCTAAACACAGATACGCAGTATTTT
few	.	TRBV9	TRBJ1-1	CASSVAHSSTEAFF	TGTGCCAGCAGCGTAGCCCACAGCTCCACTGAAGCTTTCTTT
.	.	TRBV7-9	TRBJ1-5	CASSEMGDQPQHF	TGTGCCAGCAGTGAAATGGGAGATCAGCCCCAGCATTTT
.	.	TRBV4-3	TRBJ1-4	CASSQAPITAREKLFF	TGCGCCAGCAGCCAAGCCCCGATTACGGCAAGGGAAAAACTGTTTTTT
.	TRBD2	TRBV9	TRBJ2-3	CASSPGWAGGLGTDTQYF	TGTGCCAGCAGCCCCGGCTGGGCGGGAGGTCTCGGCACAGATACGCAGTATTTT
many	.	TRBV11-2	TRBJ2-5	CASRSKRTQETQYF	TGTGCCAGCAGATCCAAGAGAACCCAAGAGACCCAGTACTTC
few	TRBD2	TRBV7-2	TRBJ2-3	CASSRTSGGLYTDTQYF	TGTGCCAGCAGCCGTACTAGCGGGGGGCTCTACACAGATACGCAGTATTTT
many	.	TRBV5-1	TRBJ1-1	CASSLGTSYLNTEAFF	TGCGCCAGCAGCTTGGGGACATCGTATCTGAACACTGAAGCTTTCTTT
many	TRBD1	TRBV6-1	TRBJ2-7	CASSVLQGEKGEQYF	TGTGCCAGCAGTGTCCTACAGGGGGAGAAGGGGGAGCAGTACTTC
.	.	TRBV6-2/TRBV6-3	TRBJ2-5	CASSPQYPETQYF	TGTGCCAGCAGTCCCCAGTATCCAGAGACCCAGTACTTC
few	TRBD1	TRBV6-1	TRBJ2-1	CASQGAAYNEQFF	TGTGCCAGCCAGGGGGCGGCCTACAATGAGCAGTTCTTC
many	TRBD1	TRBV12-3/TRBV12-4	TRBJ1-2	CASSMTGANYGYTF	TGTGCCAGCAGCATGACAGGGGCTAACTATGGCTACACCTTC
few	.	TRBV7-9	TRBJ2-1	CASSLVRAAHEQFF	TGTGCCAGCAGCTTAGTCCGAGCGGCCCATGAGCAGTTCTTC
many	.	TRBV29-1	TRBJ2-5	CSVDSQQETQYF	TGCAGCGTTGACAGCCAACAAGAGACCCAGTACTTC
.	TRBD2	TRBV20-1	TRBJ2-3	CGARLASTDTQYF	TGCGGTGCTAGACTAGCGAGCACAGATACGCAGTATTTT
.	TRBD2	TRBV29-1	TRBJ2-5	CSVEDLRGLGGETQYF	TGCAGCGTTGAAGATCTTCGGGGACTAGGGGGAGAGACCCAGTACTTC
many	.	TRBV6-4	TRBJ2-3	CASSVRETDTQYF	TGTGCCAGCAGTGTGAGGGAAACAGATACGCAGTATTTT
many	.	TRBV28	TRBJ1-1	CASSTHGRNTEAFF	TGTGCCAGCAGTACCCACGGGAGGAACACTGAAGCTTTCTTT
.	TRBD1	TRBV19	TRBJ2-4	CASKQRPGQGIDEAKNIQYF	TGTGCCAGTAAACAGAGACCGGGACAGGGAATTGATGAGGCCAAAAACATTCAGTACTTC
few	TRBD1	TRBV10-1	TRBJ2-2	CASSDQGQGNAGELFF	TGCGCCAGCAGTGACCAGGGACAGGGTAACGCCGGGGAGCTGTTTTTT
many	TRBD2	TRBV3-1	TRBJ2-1	CASSQVASGSSNEQFF	TGTGCCAGCAGCCAAGTGGCTAGCGGGTCTTCCAATGAGCAGTTCTTC
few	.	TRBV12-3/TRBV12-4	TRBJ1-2	CASSFHRVGYGYTF	TGTGCCAGCAGTTTCCACAGGGTAGGCTATGGCTACACCTTC
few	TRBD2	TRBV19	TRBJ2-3	CASRLAGLVHPQASTDTQYF	TGTGCCAGTAGGCTTGCCGGACTAGTCCATCCACAAGCTAGCACAGATACGCAGTATTTT
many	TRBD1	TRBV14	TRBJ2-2	CASSQMGQGNTGELFF	TGTGCCAGCAGCCAAATGGGACAGGGGAACACCGGGGAGCTGTTTTTT
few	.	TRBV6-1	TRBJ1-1	CASSGIGRVAEAFF	TGTGCCAGCAGTGGGATAGGGAGAGTGGCTGAAGCTTTCTTT
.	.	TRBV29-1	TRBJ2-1	CSARSSYNEQFF	TGCAGCGCCCGAAGCTCCTACAATGAGCAGTTCTTC
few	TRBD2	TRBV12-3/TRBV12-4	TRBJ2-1	CASSLASGMSSYNEQFF	TGTGCCAGCAGTTTAGCTAGCGGGATGAGCTCCTACAATGAGCAGTTCTTC
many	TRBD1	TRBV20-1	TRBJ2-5	CSAFRRTGETQYF	TGCAGTGCTTTCCGCAGGACAGGGGAGACCCAGTACTTC
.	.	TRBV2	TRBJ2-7	CASSASVLYEQYF	TGTGCCAGCAGTGCGTCGGTCCTCTACGAGCAGTACTTC